This T cell receptor beta chain was obtained from a study of T-cell reconstitution after alpha-beta-depleted transplantation in children. This clonotype was observed many times. The antigen remains undetermined. Unique molecular identifiers were used in preparing the TCRbeta library. Via MiXCR, TCRdb re-called the PCR reads, giving one row per CDR3 protein. The sample yields about 300,000 distinct CDR3 sequences, about 9.5% seen once. General study findings and limits: By about two months after transplant, alpha-beta T cells reportedly arose from several hundred graft clones that had expanded. Most T-cell counts and diversity one year after the transplant came from T cells that were newly produced. It was surviving recipient T cells and thymic progenitors that gave some patients high TCRbeta diversity at day 60.

Trimming at V came to 6 bases and at J to 2 bases, leaving 7 bases not matched to a gene. The CDR3 consists of 16 residues. Germline values: CDR1 SEHNR, CDR2 FQNEAQ (reference sequence). This rearrangement joins TRBV7-9 to TRBJ2-5; 12 nucleotides align to TRBD1. Sequenced here: PBMCs, sampled before TCRalphabeta/CD19-depleted stem cell transplant. This sequence was found in a boy younger than two with acute myeloid leukemia, due to receive a stem cell transplant. The CDR3 loop reads CASSSRDRGLQETQYF. The DNA for the CDR3 is TGTGCCAGCAGTTCCCGGGACAGGGGGCTTCAAGAGACCCAGTACTTC.